What follows are 21 T cell receptor beta chains derived from one specimen sequenced in a study of T cells after yellow fever vaccination (dated by TCRdb to between 2019 and 2020). The sample's treatment or condition label, in plain terms: live attenuated yellow fever vaccine strain. The library was built by means of 5' RACE. Sequenced on an Illumina HiSeq 2500. Using fastp trimming at Q25 and MiXCR clonotype assembly, TCRdb reanalyzed the public sequencing data and kept in-frame beta chains. CDR3 protein duplicates are merged, each entry listing the most common genes and DNA. The sample table records 100,000 to 150,000 distinct CDR3 sequences; more than 6.5% of these occur just once. The biggest ten clones account for roughly 2.5% of the sample. Sequencing was performed on CD4+ T cells sorted from PBMCs, taken approximately 11 days after the first yellow fever vaccination. The origin of the receptors is a man aged 18 to 30 who received the YFV17D yellow fever vaccine.

The table lists this clonotype with a few counts. The chain is built from TRBV18 and TRBJ2-1; TRBD1 aligns across 10 bases. The CDR3 is made up of 18 amino acids. J lost 6 bases, V lost 3 bases, and 14 bases had no gene match. Germline values: CDR1 KGHSH, CDR2 LQKENI. CDR3 residues: CASSPSMPGQGMINEQFF. CDR3 coding DNA: TGTGCCAGCTCACCGTCAATGCCGGGACAGGGGATGATCAATGAGCAGTTCTTC.

In this sample, this clonotype turned up many times. As DNA, the CDR3 is TGTGCCAGCAGCTTTGTGCGGGGGCCATACAATGAGCAGTTCTTC. Residues: CASSFVRGPYNEQFF. This chain joins TRBV5-5 and TRBJ2-1; D is possibly TRBD2 (7 bases). CDR3 length equals 15 residues. V lost 2 bases to trimming and J lost 4 bases, with 13 bases between them. CDR1 is SGHKS and CDR2 is YYEKEE in the germline V gene (reference sequence).

In this sample, this clonotype turned up many times. This chain links TRBV7-2 with TRBJ2-1; 8 bases align to TRBD2. CDR1 SGHTA and CDR2 FQGNSA come from the germline V gene. This CDR3 spans 15 amino acids. V dropped 0 bases and J dropped 5; count of bases not matched to a gene: 3. CDR3 residues: CASSLALAGHNEQFF. In DNA, the CDR3 is TGTGCCAGCAGCTTAGCGTTAGCGGGGCACAATGAGCAGTTCTTC.

Many counts were recorded for this clonotype. This chain connects TRBV7-9 to TRBJ2-2; D is possibly TRBD1 (7 bases). V was shortened by 8 bases and J by 5 bases, with 9 bases between the two germline ends. Germline V gives CDR1 SEHNR, CDR2 FQNEAQ (reference sequence). The CDR3 spans 12 residues. CDR3 in amino acids: CASQGGTGELFF. The CDR3 nucleotides are TGTGCCAGCCAGGGGGGAACCGGGGAGCTGTTTTTT.

Points on this clonotype: It may be a read error: a sequence one base away is much more abundant. V gene TRBV6-5 combines with J gene TRBJ2-5; TRBD1 or TRBD2 may be the D gene (5 bases each). This CDR3 has 15 amino acids. V was shortened by 0 bases and J by 6 bases, with 14 bases between the two germline ends. The germline CDR1 and CDR2 sequences are MNHEY and SVGAGI. The CDR3 DNA reads as TGTGCCAGCAGTTACTCGATGGGGGTGTGGAAGACCCAGTACTTC. Amino acid sequence: CASSYSMGVWKTQYF.

The rearrangement joins TRBV5-1 to TRBJ1-4; 7 bases fit TRBD1. CDR1 and CDR2 from the germline V gene are SGHRS and YFSETQ. This CDR3 is built from 14 residues. J was trimmed by 4 bases and V by 2 bases; bases with no gene match: 2. The DNA of the CDR3 is TGCGCCAGCAGCTTCGGGACAGATAATGAAAAACTGTTTTTT. Translation gives CASSFGTDNEKLFF.

The table lists this clonotype with many counts. The V call is TRBV5-1, the J call TRBJ2-6; weak D call: TRBD1 (6 bases). The V end lost 0 bases, the J end lost 2 bases, and 6 bases lay between the germline ends. Germline V lookup: CDR1 SGHRS, CDR2 YFSETQ. This CDR3 contains 15 residues. CDR3 loop: CASSLAGAGANVLTF. As DNA, the CDR3 is TGCGCCAGCAGCTTGGCAGGGGCTGGGGCCAACGTCCTGACTTTC.

This clonotype was recorded at least ten times. The chain has TRBV20-1 and TRBJ1-4, with 10 bases matching TRBD1. Germline V CDR1 and CDR2: DFQATT, SNEGSKA (reference sequence). The CDR3 spans 13 residues. The junction had 4 bases not matched to a gene; V was cut back by 6 bases and J by 6 bases. DNA for the CDR3: TGCAGTGCGAGACAGGGGGCTGATGAAAAACTGTTTTTT. Translated: CSARQGADEKLFF.

This clonotype has a count of ten or more. V and J are TRBV5-1 and TRBJ1-1; D is possibly TRBD1 (6 bases). This CDR3 comprises 14 residues. CDR1 and CDR2 from the germline V gene are SGHRS and YFSETQ. The V end lost 4 bases, the J end lost 5 bases, and 15 bases lay between the germline ends. The CDR3 loop reads CASSVTGTGTEAFF. The CDR3 region has the DNA TGCGCCAGCAGCGTTACAGGGACGGGTACTGAAGCTTTCTTT.

At least ten counts were recorded for this clonotype. This sequence joins TRBV20-1 and TRBJ2-5; a weak D match, TRBD2 (6 bases). CDR1 DFQATT and CDR2 SNEGSKA come from the germline V gene (reference sequence). CDR3 length: 14 residues. V dropped 1 base and J dropped 5 bases, with 14 bases sitting between them. CDR3 bases: TGCAGTGCTAGAGGGGGGACTTTCGGGGAGACCCAGTACTTC. Protein sequence: CSARGGTFGETQYF.

This clonotype was seen ten or more times. This chain connects TRBV12-3 or TRBV12-4 to TRBJ1-6, with D unclear. Trimming cost V 7 bases and J 6 bases, with 16 bases left between them. CDR3 length: 15 amino acids. CDR3 amino acids: CASNRPGTGNSPLHF. Written as DNA, the CDR3 is TGTGCCAGCAACCGACCCGGAACTGGTAATTCACCCCTCCACTTT.

This chain uses TRBV5-6 with TRBJ2-7; either TRBD1 or TRBD2 may supply D (5 bases each). This CDR3 comprises 14 residues. Germline loops: CDR1 SGHDT, CDR2 YYEEEE. Trimming took off 4 bases at V and 2 bases at J, with 13 bases between the two ends. The CDR3 sequence is CASSPGPGPYEQYV. In nucleotides, the CDR3 is TGTGCCAGCAGCCCCGGCCCGGGGCCCTACGAGCAGTACGTC.

The V call is TRBV5-1, the J call TRBJ1-2, with 10 bases fitting TRBD1. The germline V gene has CDR1 SGHRS and CDR2 YFSETQ. The J segment lost 8 bases and the V segment lost 4 bases, leaving 8 bases of the junction unmatched. The CDR3 extends over 14 amino acids. The CDR3 sequence: CASSPGGTGVGYTF. DNA of the CDR3: TGCGCCAGCAGCCCCGGAGGGACAGGGGTCGGCTACACCTTC.

This clonotype was found many times. V is TRBV12-3 or TRBV12-4 and J is TRBJ1-1, with 9 bases aligning to TRBD1. CDR3 size: 13 residues. Unmatched junction bases numbered 9, after V lost 11 bases and J lost 5 bases. In nucleotides, the CDR3 is TGTGCCTCTCGGGGACAGGGAACTACTGAAGCTTTCTTT. Translation: CASRGQGTTEAFF.

This clonotype has a count of ten or more. The V call is TRBV5-1, the J call TRBJ2-3; D may be TRBD1 or TRBD2 (6 bases each). Germline CDR1 SGHRS, CDR2 YFSETQ. The CDR3 runs 14 residues. Trimming took off 5 bases at V and 4 bases at J, with 14 bases between the two ends. The chain's CDR3 is CASRGGMDADTQYF. CDR3 nucleotides: TGCGCCAGCAGAGGGGGGATGGACGCAGATACGCAGTATTTT.

In this sample, this clonotype turned up many times. The chain combines TRBV5-6 with TRBJ2-7; D unclear. Deletions cut 1 base from V and 0 bases from J, with 5 bases between. In germline, CDR1 is SGHDT, CDR2 YYEEEE. The CDR3 runs to 13 residues. Here the CDR3 reads CASSLRPSYEQYV. The CDR3 bases are TGTGCCAGCAGCTTGCGACCCTCCTACGAGCAGTACGTC.

This clonotype has just a few counts. This chain connects TRBV3-1 to TRBJ2-5; TRBD2 might be the D (6 bases). The CDR3 length is 13 residues. Germline V lookup: CDR1 LGHDT, CDR2 YNNKEL (reference sequence). V was clipped by 2 bases and J by 6 bases, with 10 bases between them. The CDR3 spells CASSQLAGKTQYF. In DNA, the CDR3 is TGTGCCAGCAGCCAACTTGCGGGGAAGACCCAGTACTTC.

DNA of the CDR3: TGTGCCAGCAGCCAAGTGGGACACACGACAGATACGCAGTATTTT. Amino acids: CASSQVGHTTDTQYF. The chain recombines TRBV4-2 with TRBJ2-3, with D perhaps TRBD1 (6 bases). V lost 1 base to trimming and J lost 3 bases, with 11 bases between them. CDR1 and CDR2 (germline): LGHNA, YNFKEQ. The CDR3 contains 15 residues.

This clonotype has ten or more counts. The CDR3 reads CSAQSQRGGRETQYF. The CDR3 DNA is TGCAGTGCTCAGTCCCAGCGGGGGGGCCGTGAGACCCAGTACTTC. V usage is TRBV20-1 and J usage is TRBJ2-5; 10 positions agree with TRBD2. V shed 5 bases, J shed 5 bases, and the junction held 11 bases outside the gene matches. CDR3 length: 15 residues. Per germline, CDR1 DFQATT and CDR2 SNEGSKA (reference sequence).

Many counts were recorded for this clonotype. The chain carries TRBV12-3 or TRBV12-4 and TRBJ2-7, with TRBD1 matching 7 bases. V trimming: 5 bases; J trimming: 2 bases; junction bases outside the gene matches: 6. CDR3 length equals 14 residues. The CDR3: CASSRQGDPYEQYF. For the CDR3, the DNA is TGTGCCAGCAGTCGCCAGGGGGACCCCTACGAGCAGTACTTC.

This clonotype was recorded at least ten times. V and J are TRBV5-1 and TRBJ2-1; unclear D gene. The CDR3 loop spans 12 amino acids. V was pared by 0 bases and J by 10 bases, with 8 bases between. Germline CDR1 SGHRS, CDR2 YFSETQ. CDR3 nucleotide sequence: TGCGCCAGCAGCTTGGACAATCGGGAGCAGTTCTTC. Translation: CASSLDNREQFF. Full variable domain (rest looked up from reference TRBV5-1 and TRBJ2-1): KAGVTQTPRYLIKTRGQQVTLSCSPISGHRSVSWYQQTPGQGLQFLFEYFSETQRNKGNFPGRFSGRQFSNSRSEMNVSTLELGDSALYLCASSLDNREQFFGPGTRLTVL.